This TCR beta chain appears in the sequencing data of a study of T cells in Graves' hyperthyroidism and ophthalmopathy. Exclusions: uncontrolled infection, other autoimmune disease, pregnancy, lactation. Remarks on this clonotype: Its antigen is undetermined. This may be a read error, as it is one base from a much larger clone.

Study-wide points: Stable hyperthyroidism and ophthalmopathy were separated using 13 V-J signatures.

From RNA transcripts, TCR beta CDR3 regions were amplified. HTBI primers were the set used in a first-round RT-PCR of the TCR CDR3. TCRdb passed the multiplex PCR reads through MiXCR, listing each CDR3 protein once. The data show more than 300,000 distinct CDR3 sequences, roughly 18% seen once. Germline loops: CDR1 MNHEY, CDR2 SVGEGT. This CDR3 region has 18 residues. The gene calls are TRBV6-2 or TRBV6-3 and TRBJ2-2; 9 nucleotides agree with TRBD1. Sample: blood. This TCR came from a man younger than 35 with Graves' ophthalmopathy. CDR3 protein: CASRPRVSGQGSAGELLF. In nucleotides, the CDR3 is TGTGCCAGCAGACCGAGAGTTTCGGGACAGGGATCCGCCGGGGAGCTGCTTTTT.